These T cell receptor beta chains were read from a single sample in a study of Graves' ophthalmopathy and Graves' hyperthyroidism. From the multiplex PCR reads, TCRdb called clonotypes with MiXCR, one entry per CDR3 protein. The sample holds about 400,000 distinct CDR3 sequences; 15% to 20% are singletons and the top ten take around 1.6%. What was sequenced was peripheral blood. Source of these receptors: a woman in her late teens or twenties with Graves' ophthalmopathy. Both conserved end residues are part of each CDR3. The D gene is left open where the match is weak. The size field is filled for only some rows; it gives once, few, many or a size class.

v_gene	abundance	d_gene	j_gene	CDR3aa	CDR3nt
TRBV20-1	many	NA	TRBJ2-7	CSAGPHATSPFYLYEQYF	TGCAGTGCCGGGCCCCATGCGACTAGTCCGTTTTACCTCTACGAGCAGTACTTC
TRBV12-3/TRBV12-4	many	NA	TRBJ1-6	CASSASRASPLHF	TGTGCCAGCAGTGCCTCGAGGGCTTCACCCCTCCACTTT
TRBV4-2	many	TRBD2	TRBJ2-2	CASGPLAGGRAGELFF	TGTGCCAGCGGACCACTAGCGGGAGGCAGGGCCGGGGAGCTGTTTTTT
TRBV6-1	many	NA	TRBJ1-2	CASARANYGYTF	TGTGCCAGTGCTAGGGCTAACTATGGCTACACCTTC
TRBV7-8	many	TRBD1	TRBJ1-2	CASSSFFDRGRSGYTF	TGTGCCAGCAGCTCTTTCTTCGACAGGGGTCGTAGTGGCTACACCTTC
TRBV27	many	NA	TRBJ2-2	CASSLITGELFF	TGTGCCAGCAGTTTAATAACCGGGGAGCTGTTTTTT
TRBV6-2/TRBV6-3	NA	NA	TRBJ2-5	CASSYGLTTQETQYF	TGTGCCAGCAGTTATGGGCTGACCACTCAAGAGACCCAGTACTTC
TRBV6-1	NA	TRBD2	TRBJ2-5	CASKAGGPVTQYF	TGTGCCAGCAAAGCGGGGGGGCCGGTGACCCAGTACTTC
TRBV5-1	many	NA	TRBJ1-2	CASSSGVWGYTF	TGCGCCAGCAGCTCCGGCGTATGGGGCTACACCTTC
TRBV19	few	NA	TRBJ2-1	CASSTRSRGEQFF	TGTGCCAGTAGTACCCGGAGCCGGGGTGAGCAGTTCTTC
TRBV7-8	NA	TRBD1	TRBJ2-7	CASSQSSGTGFHEQYF	TGTGCCAGCAGCCAAAGTTCCGGGACAGGGTTCCACGAGCAGTACTTC
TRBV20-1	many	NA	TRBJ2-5	CSASLEGTQYF	TGCAGTGCTAGCTTGGAAGGGACCCAGTACTTC
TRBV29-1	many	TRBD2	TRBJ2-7	CSVEGVSGGLYEQYF	TGCAGCGTTGAAGGGGTTAGCGGGGGCCTCTACGAGCAGTACTTC
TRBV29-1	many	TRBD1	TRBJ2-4	CSVTRTGVAKNIQYF	TGCAGCGTTACCCGGACAGGGGTTGCCAAAAACATTCAGTACTTC
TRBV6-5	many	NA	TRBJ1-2	CATKGPGTPGHLGGYTF	TGTGCCACTAAGGGTCCCGGGACCCCGGGGCATTTAGGTGGCTACACCTTC
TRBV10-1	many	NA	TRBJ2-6	CASMIWSGQGSRSSGANVLTF	TGCGCCAGCATGATATGGTCGGGTCAGGGATCCCGGAGCTCTGGGGCCAACGTCCTGACTTTC
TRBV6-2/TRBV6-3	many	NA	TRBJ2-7	CASSYRAGTLDYEQYF	TGTGCCAGCAGTTACCGCGCCGGGACGCTCGACTACGAGCAGTACTTC
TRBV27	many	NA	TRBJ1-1	CASSLQVPTAMNTEAFF	TGTGCCAGCAGTCTACAGGTCCCAACCGCCATGAACACTGAAGCTTTCTTT
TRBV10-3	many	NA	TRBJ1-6	CAISESGQKNSPLHF	TGTGCCATCAGTGAGTCTGGGCAGAAAAATTCACCCCTCCACTTT
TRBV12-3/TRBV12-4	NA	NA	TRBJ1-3	CASSLAAGAGNTIYF	TGTGCCAGCAGTTTAGCGGCAGGGGCTGGAAACACCATATATTTT
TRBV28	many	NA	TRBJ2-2	CASSLGPGPLNTGELFF	TGTGCCAGCAGTTTAGGACCTGGACCTCTGAACACCGGGGAGCTGTTTTTT
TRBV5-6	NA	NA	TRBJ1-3	CASSPDGTYSGNTIYF	TGTGCCAGCAGCCCAGACGGGACGTACTCTGGAAACACCATATATTTT
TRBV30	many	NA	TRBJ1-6	CAWSLYNSPLHF	TGTGCCTGGAGTTTGTATAATTCACCCCTCCACTTT
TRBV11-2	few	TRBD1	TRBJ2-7	CASSLRNRGPDEQYF	TGTGCCAGCAGCTTACGGAACAGGGGGCCGGACGAGCAGTACTTC
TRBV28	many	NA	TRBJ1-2	CASSLGGGAGGYTF	TGTGCCAGCAGTCTCGGGGGGGGGGCAGGTGGCTACACCTTC